These 11 T cell receptor beta chains originate from one sample sequenced in a study of PD-1 blockade in mismatch repair-deficient tumors. Profiled with immunoSEQ multiplex PCR; TCRdb holds only in-frame clones, not every one. Here the sample spans 77,000 or so clones, more than 80% being singletons. The specimen comprised peripheral blood, sampled 44 weeks after starting pembrolizumab. These receptors were obtained from an adult with mismatch repair-deficient cancer.

The chain employs TRBV7-9 and TRBJ1-1; D gene unclear. Germline CDR1 is SEHNR and CDR2 is FQNEAQ (reference sequence). V lost 6 bases, J lost 2 bases, and 1 base lay in between. CDR3 length: 10 residues. CDR3: CASRNTEAFF. Here the CDR3 DNA reads TGTGCCAGCAGAAACACTGAAGCTTTCTTT.

The gene calls are TRBV29-1 and TRBJ1-5, with D maybe TRBD1 (5 bases). V was cut by 5 bases and J by 4 bases, with 18 bases left in between. This CDR3 contains 15 residues. CDR1 SQVTM and CDR2 ANQGSEA come from the germline V gene. The CDR3 coding sequence is TGCAGCGTTATAGTGGGGGACCTACCTAATCAGCCCCAGCATTTT. The encoded protein is CSVIVGDLPNQPQHF.

The V and J genes are TRBV9 and TRBJ2-7, with D possibly being TRBD1 or TRBD2 (5 bases each). Trimming took off 4 bases at V and 0 bases at J, with 14 bases between the two ends. The CDR3 spans 15 residues. The germline V gene has CDR1 SGDLS and CDR2 YYNGEE. As DNA, the CDR3 is TGTGCCAGCAGCCCCAGAGGGACGGTCTCCTACGAGCAGTACTTC. This translates into CASSPRGTVSYEQYF.

The chain uses TRBV6-5 and TRBJ1-1; D remains ambiguous. V lost 0 bases, J lost 2 bases, and 7 bases lay in between. Germline V gene lookup returns CDR1 MNHEY and CDR2 SVGAGI. This CDR3 spans 14 amino acids. CDR3 sequence reads: CASSYSNTNTEAFF. In DNA form, the CDR3 reads TGTGCCAGCAGTTACTCGAATACTAACACTGAAGCTTTCTTT.

This rearrangement joins TRBV5-5 to TRBJ2-1; tentative D call: TRBD2 (6 bases). The CDR3 has 16 amino acids. Germline CDR1 is SGHKS and CDR2 is YYEKEE (reference sequence). Trimming removed 0 bases from V and 0 bases from J, with 10 bases in between. The CDR3 DNA sequence: TGTGCCAGCAGCTTGGCTGGGACTGACTCCTACAATGAGCAGTTCTTC. It codes for CASSLAGTDSYNEQFF.

This rearrangement joins TRBV5-1 to TRBJ2-7, with D possibly being TRBD2 (7 bases). The V gene lost 4 bases and the J gene lost 2 bases, with 22 bases spanning the gap. The CDR3 is made up of 17 amino acids. Germline loops: CDR1 SGHRS, CDR2 YFSETQ. CDR3 sequence (DNA): TGCGCCAGCAGCCCGACTAGCTCAGGGGTGAATGCCTACGAGCAGTACTTC. This codes for CASSPTSSGVNAYEQYF.

The chain has TRBV7-2 and TRBJ1-4; 9 positions match TRBD1. CDR1 and CDR2 from the germline V gene are SGHTA and FQGNSA. After removal of 4 bases from V and 7 bases from J, the junction contained 4 bases not matched to a gene. The CDR3 consists of 14 residues. The CDR3 nucleotides read TGTGCCAGCAGCTACACAGGGGGCGTTGAAAAACTGTTTTTT. This codes for CASSYTGGVEKLFF.

This chain joins TRBV19 and TRBJ2-1; 11 nucleotides line up with TRBD2. V trimming: 5 bases; J trimming: 10 bases; junction bases outside the gene matches: 13. The CDR3 is 16 residues long. Germline values: CDR1 LNHDA, CDR2 SQIVND (reference sequence). The CDR3 reads CASSPSGASGGKEQFF. CDR3 nucleotides: TGTGCCAGTAGTCCCTCGGGGGCTAGCGGGGGGAAAGAGCAGTTCTTC. The full variable domain, rest sourced from reference TRBV19 and TRBJ2-1, is DGGITQSPKYLFRKEGQNVTLSCEQNLNHDAMYWYRQDPGQGLRLIYYSQIVNDFQKGDIAEGYSVSREKKESFPLTVTSAQKNPTAFYLCASSPSGASGGKEQFFGPGTRLTVL.

The chain employs TRBV5-6 and TRBJ1-3; TRBD1 matches 7 bases. The CDR3 covers 15 residues. J lost 4 bases, V lost 1 base, and 5 bases had no gene match. Per the germline V gene, CDR1 is SGHDT and CDR2 is YYEEEE. The CDR3 region has the DNA TGTGCCAGCAGCTTGTGGGACAGAGAAGGAAACACCATATATTTT. Encoded protein: CASSLWDREGNTIYF. Complete variable domain (other parts from reference TRBV5-6 and TRBJ1-3): DAGVTQSPTHLIKTRGQQVTLRCSPKSGHDTVSWYQQALGQGPQFIFQYYEEEERQRGNFPDRFSGHQFPNYSSELNVNALLLGDSALYLCASSLWDREGNTIYFGEGSWLTVV.

This sequence joins TRBV7-2 and TRBJ2-1; D gene ambiguous. This CDR3 has 14 amino acids. The germline V gene encodes CDR1 SGHTA and CDR2 FQGNSA. Trimming took off 2 bases at V and 3 bases at J, with 8 bases between the two ends. CDR3 loop: CASSLSGVYNEQFF. The CDR3 coding sequence is TGTGCCAGCAGCTTATCTGGCGTCTACAATGAGCAGTTCTTC.

The rearrangement joins TRBV5-1 to TRBJ2-2; perhaps TRBD2 as D (6 bases). This CDR3 has 15 amino acids. The germline V gene encodes CDR1 SGHRS and CDR2 YFSETQ. V gave up 0 bases and J gave up 7 bases, with 13 bases separating them. In nucleotides, the CDR3 is TGCGCCAGCAGCTTGGACTCGGGAGAAATCGGGGAGCTGTTTTTT. Encoded protein: CASSLDSGEIGELFF.